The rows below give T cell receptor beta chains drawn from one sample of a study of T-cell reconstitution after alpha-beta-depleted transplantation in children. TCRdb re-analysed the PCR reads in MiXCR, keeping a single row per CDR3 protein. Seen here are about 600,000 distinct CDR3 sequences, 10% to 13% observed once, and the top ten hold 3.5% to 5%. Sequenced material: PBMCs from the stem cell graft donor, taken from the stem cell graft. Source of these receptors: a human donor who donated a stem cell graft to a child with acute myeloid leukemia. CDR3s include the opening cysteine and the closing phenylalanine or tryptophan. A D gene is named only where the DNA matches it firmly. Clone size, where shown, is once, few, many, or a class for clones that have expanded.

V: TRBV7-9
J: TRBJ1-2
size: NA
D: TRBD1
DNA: TGTGCCAGCAGCTTAGCTGTCCCCGTTGACAGGGAAGAAGGCTACACCTTC
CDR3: CASSLAVPVDREEGYTF

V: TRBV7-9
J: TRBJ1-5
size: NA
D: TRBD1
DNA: TGTGCCAGCAGCCCCCCCGGGACAGTAGGCCAGCCCCAGCATTTT
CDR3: CASSPPGTVGQPQHF

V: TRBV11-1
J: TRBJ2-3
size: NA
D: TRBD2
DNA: TGTGCCAGCAGCTTTACTAGCGGGAGAAGGGCAGGAACAGATACGCAGTATTTT
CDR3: CASSFTSGRRAGTDTQYF

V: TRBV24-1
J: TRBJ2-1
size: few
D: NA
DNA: TGTGCCACCCAAGATATAAGGGGAGAACGCAATGAGCAGTTCTTC
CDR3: CATQDIRGERNEQFF

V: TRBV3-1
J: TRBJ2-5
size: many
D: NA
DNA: TGTGCCAGCAGCTACTCTCGGGAACGGGCAGAGACCCAGTACTTC
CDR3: CASSYSRERAETQYF

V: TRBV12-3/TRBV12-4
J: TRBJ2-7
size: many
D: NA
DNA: TGTGCCAGCAGTCCGGACAGCCCTCCGGGCGAGCAGTACTTC
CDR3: CASSPDSPPGEQYF

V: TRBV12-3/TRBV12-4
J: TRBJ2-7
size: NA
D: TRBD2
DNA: TGTGCCAGCAGCCGGGAGGAGGGACCCTACGAGCAGTACTTC
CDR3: CASSREEGPYEQYF

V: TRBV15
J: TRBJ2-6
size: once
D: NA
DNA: TGTGCCACCCGTTTGGCAGGGTCTGGGGCCAACGTCCTGACTTTC
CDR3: CATRLAGSGANVLTF

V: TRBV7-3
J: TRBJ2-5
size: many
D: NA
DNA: TGTGCCAGCAGCCCGACGGGGCTCCAAGAGACCCAGTACTTC
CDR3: CASSPTGLQETQYF

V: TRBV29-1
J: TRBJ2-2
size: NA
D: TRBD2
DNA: TGCAGCGTGTGGGGGGGGACTAGCGGGAGTCAGGACACCGGGGAGCTGTTTTTT
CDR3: CSVWGGTSGSQDTGELFF

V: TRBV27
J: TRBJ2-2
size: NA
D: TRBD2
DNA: TGTGCCAGCAGTCTCAAACCTAGCGGGAGGGCGACCGGGGAGCTGTTTTTT
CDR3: CASSLKPSGRATGELFF

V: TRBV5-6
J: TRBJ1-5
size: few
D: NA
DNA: TGTGCCAGCAGCAGGTGGGCCCAAGGGCAGCCCCAGCATTTT
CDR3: CASSRWAQGQPQHF

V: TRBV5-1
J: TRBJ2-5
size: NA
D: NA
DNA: TGCGCCAGCAGCTTGCCTTCGGAGACCCAGTACTTC
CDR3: CASSLPSETQYF

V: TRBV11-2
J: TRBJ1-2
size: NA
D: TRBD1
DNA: TGTGCCAGCAGCCCTAATGACAGGGCTCATGGCTACACCTTC
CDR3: CASSPNDRAHGYTF

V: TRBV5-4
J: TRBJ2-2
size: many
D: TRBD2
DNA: TGTGCCAGCAGCAAGGAAGGACTAGCGTCAACCGGGGAGCTGTTTTTT
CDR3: CASSKEGLASTGELFF

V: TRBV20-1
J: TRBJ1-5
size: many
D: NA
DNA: TGCAGTGCTAGTCTAACCGGGAGAGGCAATCAGCCCCAGCATTTT
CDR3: CSASLTGRGNQPQHF

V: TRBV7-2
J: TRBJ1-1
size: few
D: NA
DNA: TGTGCCAGCAGCTTGTGGGGCGGGGGAAACACTGAAGCTTTCTTT
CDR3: CASSLWGGGNTEAFF

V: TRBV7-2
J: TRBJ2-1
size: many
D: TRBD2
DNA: TGTGCCAGCAGACCTACTAGCGGGAGTGTCAATGAGCAGTTCTTC
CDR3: CASRPTSGSVNEQFF

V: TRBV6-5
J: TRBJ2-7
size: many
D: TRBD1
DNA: TGTGCCAGCAGTTACTCGGGGACAGTTTTATACGAGCAGTACTTC
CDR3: CASSYSGTVLYEQYF

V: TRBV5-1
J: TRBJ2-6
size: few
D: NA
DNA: TGCGCCAGCAGCTTGACACCACAGGGAACTGGGGCCAACGTCCTGACTTTC
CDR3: CASSLTPQGTGANVLTF

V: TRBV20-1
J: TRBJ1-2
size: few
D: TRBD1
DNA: TGCAGTGCTCCGGGACAGGGGCTTTATAGCCATGGCTACACCTTC
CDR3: CSAPGQGLYSHGYTF

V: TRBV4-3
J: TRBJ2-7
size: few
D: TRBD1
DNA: TGCGCCAGCAGCCAAAGGACAGGGGTGAGGGAGCAGTACTTC
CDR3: CASSQRTGVREQYF

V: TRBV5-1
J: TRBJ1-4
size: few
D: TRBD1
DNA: TGCGCCAGCAGCTTCGGGCAGGGGGGTGAAAAACTGTTTTTT
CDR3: CASSFGQGGEKLFF

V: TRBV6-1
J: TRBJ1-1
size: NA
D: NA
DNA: TGTGCCAGCAGTATTAGAGGGGCGAACACTGAAGCTTTCTTT
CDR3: CASSIRGANTEAFF

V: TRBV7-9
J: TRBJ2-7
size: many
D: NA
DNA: TGTGCCAGCAGCTCACCACCTGGACAGCACTTTGACTCCTACGAGCAGTACTTC
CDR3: CASSSPPGQHFDSYEQYF

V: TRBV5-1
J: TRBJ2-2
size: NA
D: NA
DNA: TGCGCCAGCAGCTTGAGGTCCATTCGCGGGCAAGACACCGGGGAGCTGTTTTTT
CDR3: CASSLRSIRGQDTGELFF

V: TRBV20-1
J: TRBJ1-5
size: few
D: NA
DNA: TGCAGTGCTAGAGATGTTGCGGGTGAACAGGTCAATCAGCCCCAGCATTTT
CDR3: CSARDVAGEQVNQPQHF

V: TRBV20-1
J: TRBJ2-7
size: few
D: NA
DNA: TGCAGTGCTAGAGATCCAGAGGAGGTAGGGTCCTACGAGCAGTACTTC
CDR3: CSARDPEEVGSYEQYF

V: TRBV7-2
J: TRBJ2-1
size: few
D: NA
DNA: TGTGCCAGCAGCCTGACTGGCGGGCGCTCCTACAATGAGCAGTTCTTC
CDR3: CASSLTGGRSYNEQFF

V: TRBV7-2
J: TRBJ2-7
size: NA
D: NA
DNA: TGTGCCAGCAGTTCGAGCGGAAGGTCCTACGAGCAGTACTTC
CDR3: CASSSSGRSYEQYF

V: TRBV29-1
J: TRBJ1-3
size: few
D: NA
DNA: TGCAGCGTTGCTGGCCGTTTTCAGGAAAACACCATATATTTT
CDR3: CSVAGRFQENTIYF

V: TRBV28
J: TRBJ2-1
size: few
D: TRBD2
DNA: TGTGCCAGCAGTACGGGACTAGCGATTGGGTTCTTC
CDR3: CASSTGLAIGFF

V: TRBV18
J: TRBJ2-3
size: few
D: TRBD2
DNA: TGTGCCAGCTCACCCATCGGACTAGCGGGAGGCGTGGACACGCAGTATTTT
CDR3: CASSPIGLAGGVDTQYF

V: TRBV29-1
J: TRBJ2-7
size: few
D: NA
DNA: TGCAGCGTGCCACTGAGGGGGGTCGTGAACTACGAGCAGTACTTC
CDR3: CSVPLRGVVNYEQYF

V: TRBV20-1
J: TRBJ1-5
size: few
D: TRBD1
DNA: TGCAGTGCTAGAGTTACAGGGGGAAACAATCAGCCCCAGCATTTT
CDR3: CSARVTGGNNQPQHF

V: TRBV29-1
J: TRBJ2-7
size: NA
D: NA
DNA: TGCAGCGTTGGGGTTCGATTCTCCTACGAGCAGTACTTC
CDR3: CSVGVRFSYEQYF

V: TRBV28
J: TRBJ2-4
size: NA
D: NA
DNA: TGTGCCAGCAGTGGAGTACTAGCCAAAAACATTCAGTACTTC
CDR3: CASSGVLAKNIQYF

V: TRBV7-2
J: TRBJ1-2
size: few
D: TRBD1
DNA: TGTGCCAGCAGCCCCCTGGGACAGTCCTATGGCTACACCTTC
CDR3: CASSPLGQSYGYTF

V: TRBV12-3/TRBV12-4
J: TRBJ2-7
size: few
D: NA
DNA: TGTGCCAGCAGTTTTTCCGGGACCTACGAGCAGTACTTC
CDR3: CASSFSGTYEQYF

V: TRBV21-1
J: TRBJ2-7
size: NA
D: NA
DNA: TGTGCCAGCAGCAAAGAGGGTCAAGAAGAGACTAGCGGGTTCTACGAGCAGTACTTC
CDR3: CASSKEGQEETSGFYEQYF

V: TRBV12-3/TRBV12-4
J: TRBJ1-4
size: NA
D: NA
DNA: TGTGCCAGCAGCCTCAGGGAAGCGGGCGAAAAACTGTTTTTT
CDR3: CASSLREAGEKLFF

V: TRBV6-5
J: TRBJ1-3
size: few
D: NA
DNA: TGTGCCAGCAGTTACTCCCGGGACCTTGGAAACACCATATATTTT
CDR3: CASSYSRDLGNTIYF

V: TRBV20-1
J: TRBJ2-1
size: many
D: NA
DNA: TGCAGTGCTAGAGATATAGCGGTTCCCTACAATGAGCAGTTCTTC
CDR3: CSARDIAVPYNEQFF

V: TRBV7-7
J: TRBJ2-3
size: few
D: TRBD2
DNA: TGTGCTAGCAGCCCGAGGGCTAGCGGGACTAGCACAGATACGCAGTATTTT
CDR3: CASSPRASGTSTDTQYF

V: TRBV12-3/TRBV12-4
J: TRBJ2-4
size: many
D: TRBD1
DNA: TGTGCCAGCAGTCCCGGGACAGGGGGCATTCAGTACTTC
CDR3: CASSPGTGGIQYF

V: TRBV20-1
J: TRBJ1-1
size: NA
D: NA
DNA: TGCAGTGCTAGAGGGGGATCGAACACTGAAGCTTTCTTT
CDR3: CSARGGSNTEAFF